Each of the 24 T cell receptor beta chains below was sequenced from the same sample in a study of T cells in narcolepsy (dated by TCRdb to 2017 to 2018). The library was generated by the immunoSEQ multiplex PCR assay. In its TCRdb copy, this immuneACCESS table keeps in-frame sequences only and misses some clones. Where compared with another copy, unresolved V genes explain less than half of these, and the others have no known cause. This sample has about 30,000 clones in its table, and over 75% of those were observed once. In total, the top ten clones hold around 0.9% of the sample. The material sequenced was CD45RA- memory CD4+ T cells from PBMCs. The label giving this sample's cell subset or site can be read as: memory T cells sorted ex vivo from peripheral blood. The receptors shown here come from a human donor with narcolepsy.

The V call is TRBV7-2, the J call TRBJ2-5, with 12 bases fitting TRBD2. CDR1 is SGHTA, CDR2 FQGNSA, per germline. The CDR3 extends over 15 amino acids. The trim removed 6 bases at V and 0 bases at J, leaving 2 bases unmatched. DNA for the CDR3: TGTGCCAGCAGTTGGACTAGCGGGAACCAAGAGACCCAGTACTTC. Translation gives CASSWTSGNQETQYF.

This CDR3 reads CASSRTQGTENIQYF. The DNA for the CDR3 is TGTGCCAGCAGCCGGACCCAAGGGACAGAAAACATTCAGTACTTC. This chain uses TRBV5-5 with TRBJ2-4, with 7 nucleotides matching TRBD1. J was trimmed by 5 bases and V by 4 bases; bases with no gene match: 9. This CDR3 has 15 amino acids. Looked up from germline, CDR1 is SGHKS and CDR2 is YYEKEE (reference sequence).

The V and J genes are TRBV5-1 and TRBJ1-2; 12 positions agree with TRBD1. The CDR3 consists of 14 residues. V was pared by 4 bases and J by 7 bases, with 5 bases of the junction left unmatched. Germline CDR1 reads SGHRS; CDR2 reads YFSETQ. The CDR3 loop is CASSPGQGAFGYTF. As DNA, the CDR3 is TGCGCCAGCAGCCCGGGACAGGGGGCTTTTGGCTACACCTTC.

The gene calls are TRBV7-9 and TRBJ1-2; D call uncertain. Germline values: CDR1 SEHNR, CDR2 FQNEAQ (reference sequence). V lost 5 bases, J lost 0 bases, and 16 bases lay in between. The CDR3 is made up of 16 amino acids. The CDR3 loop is CASSPFGVIPNYGYTF. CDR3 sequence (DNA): TGTGCCAGCAGCCCGTTCGGAGTGATACCTAACTATGGCTACACCTTC.

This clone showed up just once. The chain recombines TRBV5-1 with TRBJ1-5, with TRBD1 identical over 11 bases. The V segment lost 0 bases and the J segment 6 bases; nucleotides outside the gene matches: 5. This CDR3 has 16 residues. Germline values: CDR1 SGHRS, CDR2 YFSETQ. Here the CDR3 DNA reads TGCGCCAGCAGCTTGGCCAGGACAGGGGGCAGTCAGCCCCAGCATTTT. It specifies CASSLARTGGSQPQHF.

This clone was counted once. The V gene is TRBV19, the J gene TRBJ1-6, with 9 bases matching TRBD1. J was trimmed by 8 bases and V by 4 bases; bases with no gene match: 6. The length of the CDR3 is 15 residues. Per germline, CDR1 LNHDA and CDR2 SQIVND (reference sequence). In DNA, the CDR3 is TGTGCCAGTAGTACCCCTCGACAGGGGGATTCACCCCTCCACTTT. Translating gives CASSTPRQGDSPLHF.

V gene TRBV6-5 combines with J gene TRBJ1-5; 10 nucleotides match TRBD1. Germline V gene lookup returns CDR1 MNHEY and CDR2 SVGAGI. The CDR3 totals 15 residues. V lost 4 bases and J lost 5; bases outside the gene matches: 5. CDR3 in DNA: TGTGCCAGCAGTTGGACAGGGGGTGTCGATCAGCCCCAGCATTTT. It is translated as CASSWTGGVDQPQHF.

CDR3 amino acids: CASSPPKGGPSATNEKLFF. CDR3 in DNA: TGTGCCAGCTCACCACCAAAGGGGGGCCCGAGTGCAACTAATGAAAAACTGTTTTTT. The chain combines TRBV18 with TRBJ1-4; TRBD1 might be the D (6 bases). Trimming stripped 0 bases from V and 0 bases from J, with 17 bases between. The CDR3 totals 19 residues. CDR1 KGHSH and CDR2 LQKENI come from the germline V gene.

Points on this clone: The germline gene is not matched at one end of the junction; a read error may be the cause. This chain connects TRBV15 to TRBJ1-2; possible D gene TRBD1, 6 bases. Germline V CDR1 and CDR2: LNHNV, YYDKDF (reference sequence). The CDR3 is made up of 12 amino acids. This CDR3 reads CATSRPTGRCAF. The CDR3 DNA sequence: TGTGCCACCAGCAGACCGACAGGACGTTGTGCCTTC. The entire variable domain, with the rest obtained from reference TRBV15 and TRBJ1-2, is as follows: DAMVIQNPRYQVTQFGKPVTLSCSQTLNHNVMYWYQQKSSQAPKLLFHYYDKDFNNEADTPDNFQSRRPNTSFCFLDIRSPGLGDTAMYLCATSRPTGRCAFGSGTRLTVV.

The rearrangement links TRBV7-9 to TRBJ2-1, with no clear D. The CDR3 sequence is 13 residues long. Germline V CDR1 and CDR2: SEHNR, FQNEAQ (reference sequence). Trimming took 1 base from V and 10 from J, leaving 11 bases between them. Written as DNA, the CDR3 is TGTGCCAGCAGCTTAGAGCCGGCTGGGGAGCAGTTCTTC. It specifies CASSLEPAGEQFF.

CDR3 sequence reads: CAWVRDRGSHGYTF. Here the CDR3 DNA reads TGTGCCTGGGTCCGGGACAGGGGTTCGCATGGCTACACCTTC. The chain recombines TRBV30 with TRBJ1-2, with 10 positions matching TRBD1. Germline V gene data show CDR1 as GTSNPN and CDR2 as SVGIG (reference sequence). CDR3 length: 14 amino acids. J lost 6 bases, V lost 5 bases, and 9 bases had no gene match.

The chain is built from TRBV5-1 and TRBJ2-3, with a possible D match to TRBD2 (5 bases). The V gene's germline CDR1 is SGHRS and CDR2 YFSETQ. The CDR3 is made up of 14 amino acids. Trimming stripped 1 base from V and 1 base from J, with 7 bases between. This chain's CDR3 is CASSLMRGTDTQYF. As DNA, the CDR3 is TGCGCCAGCAGCTTGATGCGGGGCACAGATACGCAGTATTTT.

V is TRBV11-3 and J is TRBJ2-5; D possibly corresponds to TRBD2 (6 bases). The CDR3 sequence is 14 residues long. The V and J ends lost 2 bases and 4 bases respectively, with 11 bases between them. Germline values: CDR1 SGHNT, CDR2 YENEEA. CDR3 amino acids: CASSLMRGGETQYF. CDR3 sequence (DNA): TGTGCCAGCAGCTTAATGCGGGGAGGAGAGACCCAGTACTTC. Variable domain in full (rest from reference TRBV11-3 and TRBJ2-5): EAGVVQSPRYKIIEKKQPVAFWCNPISGHNTLYWYLQNLGQGPELLIRYENEEAVDDSQLPKDRFSAERLKGVDSTLKIQPAELGDSAVYLCASSLMRGGETQYFGPGTRLLVL.

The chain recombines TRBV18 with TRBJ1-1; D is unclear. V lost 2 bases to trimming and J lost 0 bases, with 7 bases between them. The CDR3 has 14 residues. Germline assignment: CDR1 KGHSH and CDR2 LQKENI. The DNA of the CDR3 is TGTGCCAGCTCACCAGGCACAGTGAACACTGAAGCTTTCTTT. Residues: CASSPGTVNTEAFF.

The CDR3 nucleotides are TGTGCCAGCGGAAACCCCGGCGGAGCGGGCGATCAGTATTTT. Amino acid sequence: CASGNPGGAGDQYF. The chain combines TRBV11-2 with TRBJ2-3; the D gene is possibly TRBD2 (6 bases). Germline assignment: CDR1 SGHAT and CDR2 FQNNGV. Trimming pared 8 bases from V and 12 bases from J, leaving 24 bases between. The CDR3 has 14 amino acids.

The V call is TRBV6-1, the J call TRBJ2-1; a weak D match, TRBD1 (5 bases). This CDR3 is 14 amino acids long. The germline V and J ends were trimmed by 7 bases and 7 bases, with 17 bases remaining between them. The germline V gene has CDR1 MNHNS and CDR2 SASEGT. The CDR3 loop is CASKTVRAKNEQFF. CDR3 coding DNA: TGTGCCAGCAAAACGGTCAGGGCCAAAAATGAGCAGTTCTTC.

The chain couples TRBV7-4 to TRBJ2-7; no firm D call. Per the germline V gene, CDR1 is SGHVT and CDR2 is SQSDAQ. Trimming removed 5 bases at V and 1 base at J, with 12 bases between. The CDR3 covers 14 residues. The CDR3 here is CASSHRRGSYEQYF. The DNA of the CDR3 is TGTGCCAGCAGCCACCGGCGTGGGTCCTACGAGCAGTACTTC.

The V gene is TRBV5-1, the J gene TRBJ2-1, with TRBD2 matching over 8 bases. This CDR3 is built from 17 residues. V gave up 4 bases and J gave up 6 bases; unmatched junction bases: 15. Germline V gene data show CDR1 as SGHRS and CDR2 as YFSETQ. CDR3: CASSPRGVAGGRNEQFF. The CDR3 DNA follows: TGCGCCAGCAGCCCTAGAGGGGTCGCGGGGGGACGCAATGAGCAGTTCTTC. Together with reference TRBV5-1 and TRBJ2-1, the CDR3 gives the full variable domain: KAGVTQTPRYLIKTRGQQVTLSCSPISGHRSVSWYQQTPGQGLQFLFEYFSETQRNKGNFPGRFSGRQFSNSRSEMNVSTLELGDSALYLCASSPRGVAGGRNEQFFGPGTRLTVL.

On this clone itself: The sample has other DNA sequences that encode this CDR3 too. The CDR3 region has the DNA TGTGCCAGCAATCCGACAGGCTCCAATCAGCCCCAGCATTTT. Encoded protein: CASNPTGSNQPQHF. The chain is built from TRBV6-5 and TRBJ1-5; D perhaps matches TRBD1 (6 bases). This CDR3 has 14 amino acids. The V gene lost 7 bases and the J gene lost 3 bases, with 13 bases spanning the gap. Germline CDR1 and CDR2: MNHEY and SVGAGI.

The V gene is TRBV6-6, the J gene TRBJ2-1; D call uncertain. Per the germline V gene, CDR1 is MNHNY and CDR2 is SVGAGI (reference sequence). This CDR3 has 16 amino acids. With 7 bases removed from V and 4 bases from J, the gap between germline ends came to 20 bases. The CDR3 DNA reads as TGTGCCAGCATCGGAGCCGGCGGAATCCGGTACAATGAGCAGTTCTTC. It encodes CASIGAGGIRYNEQFF.

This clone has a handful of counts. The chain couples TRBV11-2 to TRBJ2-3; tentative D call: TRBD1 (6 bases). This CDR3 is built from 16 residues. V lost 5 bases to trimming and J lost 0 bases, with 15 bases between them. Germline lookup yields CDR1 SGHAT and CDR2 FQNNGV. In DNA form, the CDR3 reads TGTGCCAGCAGCCCCCACTGGGACACTAGCACAGATACGCAGTATTTT. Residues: CASSPHWDTSTDTQYF. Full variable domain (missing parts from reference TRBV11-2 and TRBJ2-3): EAGVAQSPRYKIIEKRQSVAFWCNPISGHATLYWYQQILGQGPKLLIQFQNNGVVDDSQLPKDRFSAERLKGVDSTLKIQPAKLEDSAVYLCASSPHWDTSTDTQYFGPGTRLTVL.

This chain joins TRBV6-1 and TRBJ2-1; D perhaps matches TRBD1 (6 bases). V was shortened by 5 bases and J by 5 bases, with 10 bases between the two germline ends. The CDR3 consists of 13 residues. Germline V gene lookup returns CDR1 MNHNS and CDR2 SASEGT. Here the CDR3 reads CASSPHRDNEQFF. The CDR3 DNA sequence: TGTGCCAGCAGTCCCCACAGGGACAATGAGCAGTTCTTC.

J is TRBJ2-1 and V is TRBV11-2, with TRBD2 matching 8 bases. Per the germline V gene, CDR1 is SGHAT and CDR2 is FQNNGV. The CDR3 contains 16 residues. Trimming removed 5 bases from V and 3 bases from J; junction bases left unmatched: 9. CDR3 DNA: TGTGCCAGCAGCCCCGGACTAAGCGGGGGCTACAATGAGCAGTTCTTC. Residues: CASSPGLSGGYNEQFF.

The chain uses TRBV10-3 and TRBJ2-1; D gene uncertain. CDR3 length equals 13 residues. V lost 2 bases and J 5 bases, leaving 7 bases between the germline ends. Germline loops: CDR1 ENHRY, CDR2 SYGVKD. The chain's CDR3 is CAISEGTNNEQFF. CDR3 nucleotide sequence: TGTGCCATCAGTGAGGGCACCAACAATGAGCAGTTCTTC.